These 25 T cell receptor beta chains came from one sample sequenced in a study of OX40 agonist ivuxolimab in advanced cancers. Sequenced by immunoSEQ multiplex PCR; TCRdb stores in-frame clones only, minus some. The table records roughly 80,000 clones, just over 85% of them present only once. Sequenced material: CD4+ or CD8+ T cells sorted from blood, taken in a trial of the OX40 agonist ivuxolimab. These receptors were collected from an adult with an advanced solid tumor such as melanoma, head and neck, liver or kidney cancer.

V and J are TRBV11-2 and TRBJ2-1; 13 positions match TRBD2. Germline lookup yields CDR1 SGHAT and CDR2 FQNNGV. The CDR3 is 18 amino acids. Trimming took 5 bases from V and 7 from J; bases not matched to a gene: 14. The CDR3 here is CASSRSVGTSGIRNEQFF. The CDR3 coding sequence is TGTGCCAGCAGCAGATCAGTTGGGACTAGCGGGATTCGGAATGAGCAGTTCTTC.

The rearrangement links TRBV5-1 to TRBJ2-2; 7 bases map to TRBD1. CDR1 is SGHRS and CDR2 is YFSETQ in the germline V gene. The CDR3 has 15 residues. Trimming removed 0 bases from V and 5 bases from J; junction bases left unmatched: 4. CDR3 bases: TGCGCCAGCAGCTTGGGACAGGGTTCTACCGGGGAGCTGTTTTTT. This encodes CASSLGQGSTGELFF. The full variable domain, its missing parts supplied by reference TRBV5-1 and TRBJ2-2, is KAGVTQTPRYLIKTRGQQVTLSCSPISGHRSVSWYQQTPGQGLQFLFEYFSETQRNKGNFPGRFSGRQFSNSRSEMNVSTLELGDSALYLCASSLGQGSTGELFFGEGSRLTVL.

V gene TRBV7-2 combines with J gene TRBJ1-4; 9 bases are shared with TRBD1. Trimming took 5 bases from V and 5 from J; bases not matched to a gene: 6. This CDR3 spans 15 amino acids. Germline CDR1 SGHTA, CDR2 FQGNSA. CDR3 sequence (DNA): TGTGCCAGCAGCCCCGGACAGGGGAGAAATGAAAAACTGTTTTTT. Its translation: CASSPGQGRNEKLFF.

The chain uses TRBV4-3 and TRBJ2-2; 15 positions agree with TRBD2. CDR1 is LGHNA, CDR2 YSLEER, per germline. J gave up 6 bases and V 2 bases, and 7 bases lay outside the gene matches. CDR3 length: 18 amino acids. The CDR3 DNA sequence: TGCGCCAGCAGCCAACGGACTAGCGGGGGGGCCGGGGCCGGGGAGCTGTTTTTT. This codes for CASSQRTSGGAGAGELFF.

This chain joins TRBV7-2 and TRBJ1-2, with unresolved D. CDR1 and CDR2 from the germline V gene are SGHTA and FQGNSA. CDR3 size: 14 residues. Trimming pared 5 bases from V and 0 bases from J, leaving 10 bases between. The DNA for the CDR3 is TGTGCCAGCAGCCCCCAGGCCCCTAACTATGGCTACACCTTC. It yields the protein CASSPQAPNYGYTF.

This clone has only a few counts. This chain joins TRBV7-9 and TRBJ1-5; D uncertain. CDR3 length equals 12 residues. Germline V gene data show CDR1 as SEHNR and CDR2 as FQNEAQ (reference sequence). Trimming shortened V by 1 base and J by 7 bases, and 5 bases separated the two germline ends. CDR3 protein: CASSLGVQPQHF. The CDR3 DNA reads as TGTGCCAGCAGCTTAGGGGTGCAGCCCCAGCATTTT.

Only one count was recorded for this clone. The chain has TRBV19 and TRBJ2-7; D is uncertain. Germline lookup yields CDR1 LNHDA and CDR2 SQIVND (reference sequence). Trimming took off 5 bases at V and 0 bases at J, with 8 bases between the two ends. The CDR3 totals 13 residues. CDR3 nucleotide sequence: TGTGCCAGTAGTTCCCTCAGCTCCTACGAGCAGTACTTC. Translation: CASSSLSSYEQYF.

The genes are TRBV7-8 and TRBJ2-2, with 7 bases that match TRBD1. The V gene's germline CDR1 is SGHVS and CDR2 FQNEAQ. V was clipped by 5 bases and J by 4 bases; unmatched bases: 4. CDR3 size: 14 residues. This chain's CDR3 is CASSKDRSTGELFF. DNA of the CDR3: TGTGCCAGCAGCAAGGACAGGTCCACCGGGGAGCTGTTTTTT.

This chain joins TRBV7-2 and TRBJ2-1, with a possible D match to TRBD1 (5 bases). CDR1 is SGHTA, CDR2 FQGNSA, per germline. The V end was cut by 5 bases, the J end by 4 bases, with 15 bases between. The CDR3 spans 15 residues. CDR3 amino acids: CASSLDRGGYNEQFF. In nucleotides, the CDR3 is TGTGCCAGCAGCCTCGACAGAGGTGGGTACAATGAGCAGTTCTTC.

CDR3 nucleotides: TGCGCCAGCAGCCCAGGGGCCATCACAGGGGCGAACACCGGGGAGCTGTTTTTT. It codes for CASSPGAITGANTGELFF. The chain employs TRBV5-1 and TRBJ2-2, with 7 bases aligning to TRBD1. The CDR3 has 18 residues. The junction had 12 bases not matched to a gene; V was cut back by 4 bases and J by 0 bases. CDR1 is SGHRS and CDR2 is YFSETQ in the germline V gene. The whole variable domain, filled in from reference TRBV5-1 and TRBJ2-2, reads KAGVTQTPRYLIKTRGQQVTLSCSPISGHRSVSWYQQTPGQGLQFLFEYFSETQRNKGNFPGRFSGRQFSNSRSEMNVSTLELGDSALYLCASSPGAITGANTGELFFGEGSRLTVL.

The chain carries TRBV27 and TRBJ1-6; no clear D. The CDR3 covers 13 residues. Germline V gene lookup returns CDR1 MNHEY and CDR2 SMNVEV (reference sequence). V lost 7 bases and J 6 bases, leaving 10 bases between the germline ends. CDR3 DNA: TGTGCCAGCAATCGGACGCCTAATTCACCCCTCCACTTT. Protein: CASNRTPNSPLHF.

DNA of the CDR3: TGCGCCAGCAGCTTACGGGATCCGGCAATGAACACTGAAGCTTTCTTT. Translation gives CASSLRDPAMNTEAFF. The chain has TRBV5-1 and TRBJ1-1; no firm D call. The V and J ends lost 2 bases and 0 bases respectively, with 14 bases between them. The germline gives CDR1 SGHRS, CDR2 YFSETQ. This CDR3 contains 16 residues.

The gene calls are TRBV21-1 and TRBJ2-7; TRBD1, the table's D call, was not compared with the DNA. TRBV21-1 is a pseudogene. The length of the CDR3 is 15 residues. Here the CDR3 DNA reads TGTGCCAGCAGCTTTCCCCCCGGGACAACCTACGAGCAGTACTTC. It translates to CASSFPPGTTYEQYF.

The V call is TRBV7-3, the J call TRBJ1-1, with D possibly matching TRBD1 (6 bases). V lost 2 bases to trimming and J lost 2 bases, with 9 bases between them. The length of the CDR3 is 14 residues. CDR1 and CDR2 from the germline V gene are SGHTA and FQGTGA. The CDR3 loop reads CASSLDRTNTEAFF. The CDR3 nucleotides read TGTGCCAGCAGCTTAGACAGGACTAACACTGAAGCTTTCTTT.

The table lists this clone with a count of one. The rearrangement uses TRBV5-8 and TRBJ1-1; 8 bases match TRBD1. The ends lost 4 bases at V and 10 bases at J; junction bases unmatched: 6. The CDR3 totals 12 residues. Germline V CDR1 and CDR2: SGHTS, YDEGEE. CDR3 sequence reads: CASSPGQGRAFF. The CDR3 region has the DNA TGTGCCAGCAGCCCAGGACAGGGCAGAGCTTTCTTT.

This clone was found a few times. This sequence joins TRBV12-5 and TRBJ1-6, with D perhaps TRBD1 (5 bases). The ends were cut back, 5 bases at V and 14 bases at J, with 10 bases in the middle. CDR1 and CDR2 from the germline V gene are LGHNT and FRNRAP. The CDR3 has 11 residues. The CDR3 loop is CASGGTGALHF. CDR3 bases: TGTGCTAGTGGTGGAACAGGTGCCCTCCACTTT.

V and J are TRBV5-1 and TRBJ2-5, with a weak D call TRBD1 (6 bases). Germline CDR1 and CDR2: SGHRS and YFSETQ. Trimming removed 3 bases from V and 3 bases from J, with 12 bases in between. CDR3 size: 14 residues. CDR3 in amino acids: CASSSGQPKETQYF. For the CDR3, the DNA is TGCGCCAGCAGCTCCGGACAGCCTAAAGAGACCCAGTACTTC.

The chain recombines TRBV20-1 with TRBJ2-5; D is unresolved. Germline-derived CDR1 and CDR2 are DFQATT and SNEGSKA (reference sequence). This CDR3 contains 11 residues. Trimming left V 4 bases short and J 4 bases short, with 7 bases between. The CDR3 here is CSATRTETQYF. For the CDR3, the DNA is TGCAGTGCTACAAGGACAGAGACCCAGTACTTC.

The chain employs TRBV5-1 and TRBJ2-2; D is perhaps TRBD2 (6 bases). Trimming took 7 bases from V and 2 from J, leaving 9 bases between them. Germline V CDR1 and CDR2: SGHRS, YFSETQ. The CDR3 runs 13 residues. In nucleotides, the CDR3 is TGCGCCAGCCGGGGGTTAAACACCGGGGAGCTGTTTTTT. This encodes CASRGLNTGELFF.

V is TRBV7-2 and J is TRBJ2-7; D is unresolved. V was trimmed by 2 bases and J by 6 bases, leaving 14 bases between them. Looked up from germline, CDR1 is SGHTA and CDR2 is FQGNSA. This CDR3 region has 14 residues. CDR3 in amino acids: CASSLYEGSAEQYF. The CDR3 DNA sequence: TGTGCCAGCAGCTTATATGAAGGGTCGGCCGAGCAGTACTTC.

This clone was observed once. V and J are TRBV28 and TRBJ1-5, with 7 bases that match TRBD1. The J segment lost 0 bases and the V segment lost 5 bases, leaving 1 base of the junction unmatched. Germline V lookup: CDR1 MDHEN, CDR2 SYDVKM. There are 14 residues in the CDR3. CDR3 loop: CASSTGDSNQPQHF. The CDR3 DNA reads TGTGCCAGCAGTACAGGGGATAGCAATCAGCCCCAGCATTTT.

This clone was detected only once. The rearrangement links TRBV7-2 to TRBJ1-5, with 7 bases that match TRBD1. The germline CDR1 and CDR2 sequences are SGHTA and FQGNSA. The CDR3 is made up of 13 amino acids. V shed 1 base and J 7 bases; nucleotides not matched to a gene: 1. This CDR3 is CASSLEQGQPQHF. The CDR3, as DNA: TGTGCCAGCAGCTTAGAACAGGGGCAGCCCCAGCATTTT.

This chain uses TRBV2 with TRBJ1-6, with 7 positions matching TRBD1. V shed 6 bases and J 5 bases; nucleotides not matched to a gene: 7. Germline V gene lookup returns CDR1 SNHLY and CDR2 FYNNEI. The CDR3 is 15 amino acids. The CDR3 sequence is CASSRRQGNNSPLHF. In DNA form, the CDR3 reads TGTGCCAGCAGCCGACGACAGGGAAATAATTCACCCCTCCACTTT.

This rearrangement joins TRBV28 to TRBJ1-6; TRBD1 aligns across 10 bases. CDR1 and CDR2 (germline): MDHEN, SYDVKM. The length of the CDR3 is 17 residues. The CDR3 loop is CAPRGQGIFWHNSPLHF. The DNA of the CDR3 is TGTGCACCCCGGGGACAGGGGATATTTTGGCATAATTCACCCCTCCACTTT.

The V gene is TRBV2, the J gene TRBJ1-1, with 7 bases fitting TRBD1. The junction had 15 bases not matched to a gene; V was cut back by 3 bases and J by 8 bases. This CDR3 is built from 16 residues. Germline V lookup: CDR1 SNHLY, CDR2 FYNNEI. The DNA for the CDR3 is TGTGCCAGCAGTGATCGAAGGGGGCGCCGCACCCGAGAAGCTTTCTTT. It specifies CASSDRRGRRTREAFF.